This section outlines one T cell receptor beta chain sequence together with its context. Its antigen is still unknown. The sample carries other DNA sequences with the same CDR3. Method: immunoSEQ multiplex PCR; TCRdb's copy keeps in-frame clones and lacks some. Here the sample spans around 19,000 clones, more than 70% being singletons. The CDR3 spans 15 residues. Germline CDR1 SGHTA, CDR2 FQGNSA. V was pared by 1 base and J by 0 bases, with 9 bases between. This entry belongs to a study of PD-1 blockade in classical Hodgkin lymphoma. Every patient experienced relapse after autologous stem cell transplantation, and brentuximab vedotin exposure varied. When best responses were assessed, they were complete response, partial response or progressive disease. Study-level findings and limits: With CD4+ cells, TCR diversity rose significantly by C4D1, but not with CD8+ cells.

Source: peripheral blood mononuclear cells (PBMCs), taken at baseline. The clonotype comes from a human donor with classical Hodgkin lymphoma. The chain couples TRBV7-2 to TRBJ1-1, with D tentatively TRBD1 (5 bases). CDR3 in amino acids: CASSLGAGMNTEAFF. The CDR3 DNA reads as TGTGCCAGCAGCTTAGGGGCAGGGATGAACACTGAAGCTTTCTTT.